The source of this T cell receptor (beta chain) is a study of cytomegalovirus exposure and HLA in healthy donors. Background on the study: A data release that came early held 75 million to 85 million unique TCRs from HLA-typed donors.

V dropped 6 bases and J dropped 4 bases, with 15 bases sitting between them. This CDR3 is built from 13 residues. The germline CDR1 and CDR2 sequences are SQVTM and ANQGSEA. The PCR employed 60 Vbeta primers together with 13 Jbeta primers. The assay was immunoSEQ multiplex PCR, and TCRdb's table has in-frame clones only and misses some. Of about 150,000 clones listed, about 76% were seen once; the top ten hold approximately 8%. General study results and limits: Prior analysis indicated that the majority of TCR beta V segments exhibited productivity approximately 90% or approximately 30% of the time. Analysis performed later found under 20,000 TCR beta sequences associated with HLA alleles at 0.05 false discovery rate.

As concerns this clone: Its antigen is unidentified.

The receptor's source is a man aged 25 to 40 in good health and CMV-seropositive. This chain uses TRBV29-1 with TRBJ1-1; maybe TRBD1 (5 bases). Sequenced input: PBMCs. CDR3 nucleotide sequence: TGCAGCGTGTGGGCAGGGTTCACCACTGAAGCTTTCTTT. This gives the protein CSVWAGFTTEAFF.